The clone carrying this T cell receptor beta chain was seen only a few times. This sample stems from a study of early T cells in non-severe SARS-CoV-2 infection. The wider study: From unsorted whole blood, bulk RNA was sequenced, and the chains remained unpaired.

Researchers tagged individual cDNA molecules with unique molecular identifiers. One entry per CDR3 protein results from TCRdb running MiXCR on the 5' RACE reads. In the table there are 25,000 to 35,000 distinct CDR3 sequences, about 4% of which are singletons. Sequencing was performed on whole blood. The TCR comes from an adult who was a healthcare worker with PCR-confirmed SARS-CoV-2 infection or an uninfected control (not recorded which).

CDR3 sequence: CASRPPADSGNTIYF. The CDR3 bases are TGTGCCAGCAGACCCCCAGCAGACTCTGGAAACACCATATATTTT. The gene calls are TRBV2 and TRBJ1-3; D not certain. CDR1 is SNHLY and CDR2 is FYNNEI in the germline V gene. The CDR3 length is 15 residues. The germline V and J ends were trimmed by 6 bases and 0 bases, with 12 bases remaining between them.